Presented here are 20 T cell receptor beta chains from one specimen sequenced in a study of T-cell memory formation after mild COVID-19. Each CDR3 protein gets one entry after TCRdb re-called the 5' RACE reads with MiXCR. The sample yields 360,000 or so distinct CDR3 sequences, 25% to 30% seen once. The sample consisted of PBMCs or a T cell subset sorted from them (not recorded which). The receptors derive from an adult woman who had mild COVID-19 (a few samples of this study predate the infection). Cell type and time point are not known.

This clonotype was counted only a few times. This chain links TRBV27 with TRBJ2-5; maybe TRBD1 (6 bases). Trimming stripped 10 bases from V and 2 bases from J, with 20 bases between. Germline loops: CDR1 MNHEY, CDR2 SMNVEV (reference sequence). The CDR3 spans 15 residues. The CDR3 coding sequence is TGTGCCACAAAACCCTTCGGACAGCTGCAAGAGACCCAGTACTTC. This gives the protein CATKPFGQLQETQYF.

This sequence joins TRBV25-1 and TRBJ2-7, with D possibly being TRBD1 (5 bases). The CDR3 loop spans 14 amino acids. Trimming pared 2 bases from V and 5 bases from J, leaving 13 bases between. CDR1 and CDR2 (germline): MGHDK, SYGVNS. CDR3 nucleotides: TGTGCCAGCAGTGAAATTTCAGGGTGGAACGAGCAGTACTTC. It encodes CASSEISGWNEQYF.

V gene TRBV5-1 combines with J gene TRBJ2-7; 7 nucleotides match TRBD2. Looked up from germline, CDR1 is SGHRS and CDR2 is YFSETQ. J was trimmed by 0 bases and V by 0 bases; bases with no gene match: 6. CDR3 length: 16 amino acids. In nucleotides, the CDR3 is TGCGCCAGCAGCTTGGACGTAGCGGGCTTCTCCTACGAGCAGTACTTC. Translation gives CASSLDVAGFSYEQYF.

This clonotype appeared a few times. V is TRBV12-3 or TRBV12-4 and J is TRBJ1-5; a possible D gene is TRBD1 (6 bases). The CDR3 has 14 residues. Between the trimmed V and J ends, which lost 5 bases and 2 bases, there was a span of 10 bases. The DNA of the CDR3 is TGTGCCAGCAGTCCCCGACAGGGCAATCAGCCCCAGCATTTT. Translating it yields CASSPRQGNQPQHF.

The chain has TRBV9 and TRBJ2-1; D is undetermined. CDR3 length equals 16 residues. Trimming stripped 0 bases from V and 2 bases from J, with 12 bases between. CDR1 and CDR2 from the germline V gene are SGDLS and YYNGEE. Written as DNA, the CDR3 is TGTGCCAGCAGCGTAGCAGAAGGCTCGCCCTACAATGAGCAGTTCTTC. It translates to CASSVAEGSPYNEQFF.

The chain is built from TRBV12-3 or TRBV12-4 and TRBJ2-7; 10 bases fit TRBD1. The J segment lost 4 bases and the V segment lost 0 bases, leaving 3 bases of the junction unmatched. The CDR3 loop spans 15 amino acids. This CDR3 reads CASSLAWTGGYEQYF. Written as DNA, the CDR3 is TGTGCCAGCAGTTTAGCGTGGACAGGGGGGTACGAGCAGTACTTC.

The V call is TRBV3-1, the J call TRBJ2-3, with D possibly being TRBD2 (5 bases). With 4 bases removed from V and 5 bases from J, the gap between germline ends came to 16 bases. Germline loops: CDR1 LGHDT, CDR2 YNNKEL (reference sequence). The CDR3 has 15 residues. CDR3 amino acids: CASSPSSRGRDTQYF. In nucleotides, the CDR3 is TGTGCCAGCAGCCCCTCTAGCAGAGGACGAGATACGCAGTATTTT.

The table lists this clonotype with many counts. In DNA, the CDR3 is TGCGCCAGCAGCCCGAGCGGACAGGGTGGTACCGGGGAGCTGTTTTTT. Translating gives CASSPSGQGGTGELFF. The chain recombines TRBV5-1 with TRBJ2-2; TRBD1 agrees at 8 bases. CDR3 length: 16 residues. After removal of 4 bases from V and 5 bases from J, the junction contained 10 bases not matched to a gene. From germline, CDR1 is SGHRS and CDR2 YFSETQ.

The chain is built from TRBV7-2 and TRBJ2-7, with D hard to call. This CDR3 is 11 amino acids long. CDR1 and CDR2 (germline): SGHTA, FQGNSA. Between the trimmed V and J ends, which lost 7 bases and 7 bases, there was a span of 11 bases. The CDR3 loop is CASNPLGEQYF. CDR3 nucleotide sequence: TGTGCCAGCAACCCCCTCGGGGAGCAGTACTTC.

The chain employs TRBV7-8 and TRBJ2-2; TRBD2 is a possible D gene (6 bases). Germline CDR1 SGHVS, CDR2 FQNEAQ. V was clipped by 4 bases and J by 4 bases, with 10 bases between them. The CDR3 length is 14 residues. CDR3 nucleotide sequence: TGTGCCAGCAGCTCCACGGGAGTCACCGGGGAGCTGTTTTTT. Translated: CASSSTGVTGELFF.

The V gene is TRBV5-1, the J gene TRBJ1-1, with a tentative D call TRBD1 (5 bases). CDR3 length: 15 residues. The V end lost 4 bases, the J end lost 2 bases, and 15 bases lay between the germline ends. The germline CDR1 and CDR2 sequences are SGHRS and YFSETQ. The CDR3 protein is CASSNDGQPNTEAFF. The CDR3 region has the DNA TGCGCCAGCAGCAATGACGGACAACCTAACACTGAAGCTTTCTTT.

The chain links TRBV24-1 to TRBJ1-5; D remains ambiguous. Germline V CDR1 and CDR2: KGHDR, SFDVKD. Trimming shortened V by 4 bases and J by 0 bases, and 12 bases separated the two germline ends. CDR3 length equals 16 residues. The CDR3: CATSDSGRGSNQPQHF. The CDR3 DNA reads as TGTGCCACCAGTGACTCCGGCCGGGGTAGCAATCAGCCCCAGCATTTT.

In nucleotides, the CDR3 is TGTGCCAGCAGCCAAGAACCCCTAGCGGGGGGAGAGACCCAGTACTTC. Translation: CASSQEPLAGGETQYF. The genes are TRBV4-2 and TRBJ2-5; 11 nucleotides line up with TRBD2. The V segment lost 0 bases and the J segment 4 bases; nucleotides outside the gene matches: 4. Germline-derived CDR1 and CDR2 are LGHNA and YNFKEQ. The CDR3 is made up of 16 amino acids.

This rearrangement joins TRBV20-1 to TRBJ2-5; D perhaps matches TRBD2 (6 bases). The V and J ends lost 2 bases and 3 bases respectively, with 16 bases between them. Germline assignment: CDR1 DFQATT and CDR2 SNEGSKA (reference sequence). The CDR3 sequence is 15 residues long. The CDR3 is CSARRGSGPKETQYF. In DNA form, the CDR3 reads TGCAGTGCTAGAAGGGGTAGCGGACCAAAAGAGACCCAGTACTTC.

The V gene is TRBV7-2, the J gene TRBJ2-1; D unclear. Germline CDR1 SGHTA, CDR2 FQGNSA. Trimming pared 2 bases from V and 9 bases from J, leaving 8 bases between. This CDR3 has 12 amino acids. This chain's CDR3 is CASSLTRTEQFF. CDR3 nucleotides: TGTGCCAGCAGCTTAACTCGAACTGAGCAGTTCTTC.

This chain links TRBV12-3 or TRBV12-4 with TRBJ1-2, with a tentative D call TRBD1 (5 bases). Trimming pared 2 bases from V and 1 base from J, leaving 17 bases between. CDR3 length equals 17 residues. The CDR3 region is CASSLKSGRTNNYGYTF. For the CDR3, the DNA is TGTGCCAGCAGTTTAAAATCGGGACGGACAAATAACTATGGCTACACCTTC.

The V call is TRBV25-1, the J call TRBJ1-2; D remains unclear. V dropped 2 bases and J dropped 8 bases, with 12 bases sitting between them. This CDR3 spans 13 amino acids. CDR1 and CDR2 from the germline V gene are MGHDK and SYGVNS. The CDR3 here is CASSEERVRGYTF. CDR3 DNA: TGTGCCAGCAGTGAAGAAAGGGTGCGGGGCTACACCTTC.

In nucleotides, the CDR3 is TGTGCCAGCAGTGACGCCGCAGGGGGAAGGACCGGGGAGCTGTTTTTT. Translation: CASSDAAGGRTGELFF. The V call is TRBV25-1, the J call TRBJ2-2; 7 nucleotides agree with TRBD1. The length of the CDR3 is 16 residues. V was clipped by 3 bases and J by 5 bases; unmatched bases: 9. CDR1 and CDR2 (germline): MGHDK, SYGVNS.

The chain employs TRBV7-9 and TRBJ2-7; D tentatively fits TRBD1 or TRBD2 (5 bases each). V lost 3 bases to trimming and J lost 0 bases, with 12 bases between them. Germline CDR1 and CDR2: SEHNR and FQNEAQ (reference sequence). The length of the CDR3 is 15 residues. This CDR3 reads CASSLGVGLSYEQYF. In DNA, the CDR3 is TGTGCCAGCAGCTTGGGGGTAGGGCTCTCCTACGAGCAGTACTTC. Using reference TRBV7-9 and TRBJ2-7 for the parts outside the CDR3, the full variable domain is DTGVSQNPRHKITKRGQNVTFRCDPISEHNRLYWYRQTLGQGPEFLTYFQNEAQLEKSRLLSDRFSAERPKGSFSTLEIQRTEQGDSAMYLCASSLGVGLSYEQYFGPGTRLTVT.

This clonotype was seen a few times. The genes are TRBV20-1 and TRBJ2-1, with 9 positions matching TRBD1. V lost 6 bases to trimming and J lost 2 bases; unmatched junction nucleotides: 5. The CDR3 is 14 residues long. Germline V gene data show CDR1 as DFQATT and CDR2 as SNEGSKA (reference sequence). As DNA, the CDR3 is TGCAGTGCCAGACAGGGGGGCACCTACAATGAGCAGTTCTTC. It yields the protein CSARQGGTYNEQFF.